One and the same sample provided the 7 T cell receptor beta chains below, sequenced in a study of shared clonotypes between healthy human individuals. Using immunoSEQ multiplex PCR, the repertoire was profiled, and TCRdb retains in-frame clones only, with some absent. The table records under 600,000 clones, over 60% of them present only once. The material sequenced was PBMCs. The receptors were sampled from a woman between 40 and 55 years old in good health. Some clones in this sample may be carry-over from other donors' samples.

V usage is TRBV28 and J usage is TRBJ2-1, with D possibly being TRBD2 (5 bases). Germline values: CDR1 MDHEN, CDR2 SYDVKM. CDR3 length: 12 residues. The germline V and J ends were trimmed by 3 bases and 7 bases, with 7 bases remaining between them. CDR3 sequence (DNA): TGTGCCAGCAGTTTTTGGAGGAATGAGCAGTTCTTC. It is translated as CASSFWRNEQFF.

The table lists this clone with a few counts. V is TRBV7-3 and J is TRBJ1-1; possible D gene TRBD1, 5 bases. Germline CDR1 reads SGHTA; CDR2 reads FQGTGA. V shed 7 bases and J shed 4 bases, with 10 bases lying between them. CDR3 length equals 12 residues. Written as DNA, the CDR3 is TGTGCCAGCACCCGCGGGGCCACTGAAGCTTTCTTT. This encodes CASTRGATEAFF. Supplemented by reference TRBV7-3 and TRBJ1-1, the full variable domain reads GAGVSQTPSNKVTEKGKYVELRCDPISGHTALYWYRQSLGQGPEFLIYFQGTGAADDSGLPNDRFFAVRPEGSVSTLKIQRTERGDSAVYLCASTRGATEAFFGQGTRLTVV.

This clone was recorded only once. This chain connects TRBV7-2 to TRBJ2-5; D is unresolved. Deletions cut 3 bases from V and 1 base from J, with 9 bases between. Germline assignment: CDR1 SGHTA and CDR2 FQGNSA. There are 14 residues in the CDR3. The CDR3 DNA is TGTGCCAGCAGCTTTGGACGGATCCAAGAGACCCAGTACTTC. It translates to CASSFGRIQETQYF.

This clone was observed once. This chain joins TRBV7-3 and TRBJ2-1; D is possibly TRBD1 (6 bases). CDR1 is SGHTA and CDR2 is FQGTGA in the germline V gene. V lost 5 bases to trimming and J lost 4 bases, with 15 bases between them. This CDR3 spans 15 amino acids. As DNA, the CDR3 is TGTGCCAGCAGCCCAAGACAGGACGAATACAATGAGCAGTTCTTC. Translation gives CASSPRQDEYNEQFF.

The V call is TRBV6-4, the J call TRBJ2-5; D not certain. Germline CDR1 and CDR2: MRHNA and SNTAGT. This CDR3 has 13 amino acids. Trimming stripped 2 bases from V and 5 bases from J, with 9 bases between. This CDR3 reads CASSDTYGETQYF. CDR3 sequence (DNA): TGTGCCAGCAGTGACACTTACGGCGAGACCCAGTACTTC.

The genes are TRBV4-2 and TRBJ1-3, with no clear D. Per the germline V gene, CDR1 is LGHNA and CDR2 is YNFKEQ. The CDR3 contains 15 residues. V gave up 0 bases and J gave up 2 bases, with 8 bases separating them. The CDR3 region has the DNA TGTGCCAGCAGCCAAGATCGGCGAACTGGAAACACCATATATTTT. This gives the protein CASSQDRRTGNTIYF.

This clone has a count of ten or more. The rearrangement joins TRBV10-2 to TRBJ2-7; D is possibly TRBD2 (5 bases). The CDR3 has 14 amino acids. V lost 2 bases to trimming and J lost 0 bases, with 8 bases between them. Germline CDR1 WSHSY, CDR2 SAAADI. This CDR3 is CASSETGFSYEQYF. As DNA, the CDR3 is TGCGCCAGCAGTGAGACGGGGTTCTCCTACGAGCAGTACTTC.